This T cell receptor (beta chain) was obtained from a study of blood T cell repertoires in COVID-19. The protocol was immunoSEQ multiplex PCR, while the TCRdb copy is restricted to in-frame clones and leaves out a portion. This sample has 250,000 to 300,000 clones, with over 65% found just once. This clone was recorded only once. Sequences were obtained from peripheral blood. The clonotype was recovered from a man aged 55-75 years who had recovered from COVID-19.

The CDR3 loop reads CASSYSGRVPYEQYF. In nucleotides, the CDR3 is TGTGCCAGCAGCTATAGCGGGAGGGTCCCGTACGAGCAGTACTTC. The gene calls are TRBV5-4 and TRBJ2-7; TRBD2 matches at 11 bases. Germline CDR1 is SGHNT and CDR2 is YYREEE (reference sequence). This CDR3 spans 15 amino acids. J gave up 4 bases and V 3 bases, and 6 bases lay outside the gene matches.